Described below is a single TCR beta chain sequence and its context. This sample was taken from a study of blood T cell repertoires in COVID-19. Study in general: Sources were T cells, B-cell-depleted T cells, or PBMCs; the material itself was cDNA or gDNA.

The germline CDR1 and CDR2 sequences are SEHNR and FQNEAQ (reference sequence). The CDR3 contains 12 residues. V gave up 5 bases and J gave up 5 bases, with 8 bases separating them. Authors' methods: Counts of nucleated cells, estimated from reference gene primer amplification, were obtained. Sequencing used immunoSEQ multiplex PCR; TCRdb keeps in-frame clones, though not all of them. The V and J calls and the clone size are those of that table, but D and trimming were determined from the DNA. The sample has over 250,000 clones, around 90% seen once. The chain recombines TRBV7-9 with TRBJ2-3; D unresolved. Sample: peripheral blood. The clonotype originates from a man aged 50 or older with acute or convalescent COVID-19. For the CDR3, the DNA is TGTGCCAGCAGCCCCACGGGAGATACGCAGTATTTT. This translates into CASSPTGDTQYF.